The 27 T cell receptor beta chains below were found in one sample sequenced in a study of shared clonotypes between healthy human individuals. Profiling relied on immunoSEQ multiplex PCR, and the TCRdb table lists in-frame clones only, not all of them. This sample has about 1.1 million clones, with 75% to 85% found just once. The source material was memory CD4+ T cells from PBMCs. Indicated subset: CD45RA-negative fraction. The source is a man aged 18-30 years in good health. Some clones in this sample may be carry-over from other donors' samples.

V is TRBV12-5 and J is TRBJ2-3; 7 bases match TRBD2. The CDR3 is made up of 13 amino acids. After removal of 7 bases from V and 4 bases from J, the junction contained 5 bases not matched to a gene. CDR1 LGHNT and CDR2 FRNRAP come from the germline V gene. This CDR3 is CASALGGADTQYF. In nucleotides, the CDR3 is TGTGCTAGTGCCCTGGGGGGGGCAGATACGCAGTATTTT.

In its sample, this clone was seen a few times. The chain has TRBV28 and TRBJ1-5; D call uncertain. V was pared by 0 bases and J by 8 bases, with 14 bases between. The germline CDR1 and CDR2 sequences are MDHEN and SYDVKM. CDR3 size: 15 residues. CDR3 amino acids: CASSLWLAETKPQHF. The CDR3 region has the DNA TGTGCCAGCAGTTTATGGCTGGCAGAGACCAAGCCCCAGCATTTT.

The chain carries TRBV5-1 and TRBJ2-3; D remains unclear. Germline V gene lookup returns CDR1 SGHRS and CDR2 YFSETQ. The CDR3 runs to 16 residues. V was pared by 0 bases and J by 0 bases, with 11 bases between. DNA of the CDR3: TGCGCCAGCAGCTTGGAGACGGCTTATAGCACAGATACGCAGTATTTT. Translating it yields CASSLETAYSTDTQYF.

The CDR3 bases are TGCGCCAGCAGCTTTAGCGGGAGAGGCGACGAGCAGTACTTC. Its translation is CASSFSGRGDEQYF. V gene TRBV5-1 combines with J gene TRBJ2-7, with 9 nucleotides matching TRBD2. Germline-derived CDR1 and CDR2 are SGHRS and YFSETQ. The CDR3 loop spans 14 amino acids. Germline trimming cut 2 bases from V and 5 bases from J; bases unmatched to any gene: 5.

V is TRBV5-6 and J is TRBJ2-7; unclear D gene. CDR3 length: 13 amino acids. The germline V gene encodes CDR1 SGHDT and CDR2 YYEEEE. Trimming took off 2 bases at V and 2 bases at J, with 8 bases between the two ends. In DNA, the CDR3 is TGTGCCAGCAGCTTAGCGCGTCCCTACGAGCAGTACTTC. It specifies CASSLARPYEQYF.

The chain employs TRBV7-9 and TRBJ1-1; TRBD1 matches at 7 bases. Germline V gene lookup returns CDR1 SEHNR and CDR2 FQNEAQ (reference sequence). With 5 bases clipped from V and 6 bases from J, the junction kept 9 bases outside the gene matches. CDR3 length: 14 amino acids. CDR3: CASSQQGEDSEAFF. The DNA for the CDR3 is TGTGCCAGCAGCCAGCAGGGGGAGGATTCTGAAGCTTTCTTT.

The genes are TRBV14 and TRBJ2-1; D may be TRBD2 (6 bases). This CDR3 region has 16 residues. The V end lost 3 bases, the J end lost 0 bases, and 12 bases lay between the germline ends. Germline CDR1 is SGHDN and CDR2 is FVKESK. CDR3 region: CASSQPLAPSYNEQFF. The CDR3 DNA sequence: TGTGCCAGCAGCCAGCCACTAGCTCCCTCCTACAATGAGCAGTTCTTC. Full variable domain (missing parts from reference TRBV14 and TRBJ2-1): EAGVTQFPSHSVIEKGQTVTLRCDPISGHDNLYWYRRVMGKEIKFLLHFVKESKQDESGMPNNRFLAERTGGTYSTLKVQPAELEDSGVYFCASSQPLAPSYNEQFFGPGTRLTVL.

A note on this clone: Other DNA sequences of this sample code for an identical CDR3. The chain joins TRBV30 to TRBJ1-5; TRBD1 matches 7 bases. Germline loops: CDR1 GTSNPN, CDR2 SVGIG (reference sequence). V was pared by 1 base and J by 7 bases, with 4 bases of the junction left unmatched. CDR3 length equals 13 residues. This CDR3 reads CAWSGQGDQPQHF. CDR3 in DNA: TGTGCCTGGAGTGGACAGGGCGACCAGCCCCAGCATTTT.

This clone was counted a few times. This rearrangement joins TRBV2 to TRBJ1-1, with a weak D call TRBD1 (5 bases). This CDR3 has 14 residues. V lost 2 bases to trimming and J lost 4 bases, with 11 bases between them. Germline CDR1 is SNHLY and CDR2 is FYNNEI. The CDR3: CASSEIGGGTEAFF. The CDR3 DNA reads as TGTGCCAGCAGTGAAATTGGGGGAGGCACTGAAGCTTTCTTT.

This chain joins TRBV7-8 and TRBJ1-2, with a possible D match to TRBD1 (5 bases). Germline V CDR1 and CDR2: SGHVS, FQNEAQ. The CDR3 extends over 14 amino acids. Trimming shortened V by 5 bases and J by 5 bases, and 15 bases separated the two germline ends. The CDR3 nucleotides are TGTGCCAGCAGCGCTTACACGGGGGGATATGGCTACACCTTC. This gives the protein CASSAYTGGYGYTF.

V gene TRBV27 combines with J gene TRBJ2-3; D is possibly TRBD2 (5 bases). The V gene lost 5 bases and the J gene lost 2 bases, with 17 bases spanning the gap. Germline V gene data show CDR1 as MNHEY and CDR2 as SMNVEV (reference sequence). This CDR3 contains 16 residues. The CDR3: CASSPGFSGSTDTQYF. In nucleotides, the CDR3 is TGTGCCAGCAGTCCCGGTTTCTCGGGGTCCACAGATACGCAGTATTTT.

This rearrangement joins TRBV25-1 to TRBJ1-2; D might be TRBD1 (6 bases). The CDR3 contains 13 residues. CDR1 MGHDK and CDR2 SYGVNS come from the germline V gene. V was clipped by 5 bases and J by 8 bases, with 15 bases between them. CDR3 nucleotide sequence: TGTGCCAGCAGTACCCGGGACATCGGCGGCTACACCTTC. Translation gives CASSTRDIGGYTF.

The chain joins TRBV29-1 to TRBJ1-4, with a possible D match to TRBD1 (6 bases). This CDR3 is 12 amino acids long. CDR1 and CDR2 (germline): SQVTM, ANQGSEA. Trimming removed 6 bases at V and 7 bases at J, with 12 bases between. The CDR3, as DNA: TGCAGCGTCCGCCACAGGGCTGAAAAACTGTTTTTT. This translates into CSVRHRAEKLFF.

About this clone itself: This may arise from a read error, as a much more abundant clone is one base away. This sample also contains other DNA sequences that code for the same CDR3. This chain connects TRBV11-2 to TRBJ2-2; D call uncertain. Germline CDR1 and CDR2: SGHAT and FQNNGV. V lost 2 bases to trimming and J lost 2 bases, with 0 bases between them. This CDR3 comprises 12 residues. DNA for the CDR3: TGTGCCAGCAGCTTAAACACCGGGGAGCTGTTTTTT. Translated: CASSLNTGELFF.

V usage is TRBV9 and J usage is TRBJ2-1; D uncertain. Germline CDR1 and CDR2: SGDLS and YYNGEE. The length of the CDR3 is 15 residues. The V end lost 0 bases, the J end lost 1 base, and 8 bases lay between the germline ends. The CDR3 sequence is CASSVEMKSYNEQFF. The CDR3 DNA follows: TGTGCCAGCAGCGTAGAGATGAAGTCCTACAATGAGCAGTTCTTC.

Ten or more counts support this clone. The V gene is TRBV6-6, the J gene TRBJ2-1; no clear D. Germline assignment: CDR1 MNHNY and CDR2 SVGAGI (reference sequence). Trimming removed 6 bases at V and 7 bases at J, with 10 bases between. The CDR3 contains 12 residues. The CDR3 reads CASSNTANEQFF. Here the CDR3 DNA reads TGTGCCAGCAGCAACACAGCGAATGAGCAGTTCTTC.

Note on this clone: Other DNA sequences of this sample code for an identical CDR3. This chain links TRBV9 with TRBJ1-1; D is uncertain. CDR3 length equals 13 residues. The germline V and J ends were trimmed by 0 bases and 2 bases, with 5 bases remaining between them. In germline, CDR1 is SGDLS, CDR2 YYNGEE. The CDR3 loop is CASSVEGNTEAFF. The CDR3 DNA sequence: TGTGCCAGCAGCGTAGAGGGCAACACTGAAGCTTTCTTT.

The chain joins TRBV6-1 to TRBJ2-3, with a weak D call TRBD2 (5 bases). Germline CDR1 is MNHNS and CDR2 is SASEGT. The V gene lost 10 bases and the J gene lost 6 bases, with 14 bases spanning the gap. CDR3 length equals 12 residues. CDR3 DNA sequence: TGTGCCATCCTAGCCCGCTGGGATACGCAGTATTTT. Protein sequence: CAILARWDTQYF.

The V gene is TRBV9, the J gene TRBJ1-1, with unresolved D. Germline V gene data show CDR1 as SGDLS and CDR2 as YYNGEE. The V gene lost 4 bases and the J gene lost 5 bases, with 12 bases spanning the gap. This CDR3 is 13 amino acids long. CDR3 in DNA: TGTGCCAGCAGCCTAAAAAGTCAGACTGAAGCTTTCTTT. Translated, it gives CASSLKSQTEAFF.

This chain connects TRBV19 to TRBJ1-1, with D perhaps TRBD1 (6 bases). The length of the CDR3 is 14 residues. V lost 3 bases, J lost 11 bases, and 19 bases lay in between. Germline V gene sequence: CDR1 LNHDA, CDR2 SQIVND (reference sequence). The CDR3 loop is CASSILTGTPKAFF. CDR3 sequence (DNA): TGTGCCAGTAGTATCCTCACAGGGACCCCGAAGGCTTTCTTT. Combining the CDR3 with reference TRBV19 and TRBJ1-1 gives the whole variable domain DGGITQSPKYLFRKEGQNVTLSCEQNLNHDAMYWYRQDPGQGLRLIYYSQIVNDFQKGDIAEGYSVSREKKESFPLTVTSAQKNPTAFYLCASSILTGTPKAFFGQGTRLTVV.

CDR3 nucleotide sequence: TGTGCCAGCAGCGCTGCGGGCAGGGGATTCCAAGAGACCCAGTACTTC. Encoded protein: CASSAAGRGFQETQYF. The J gene is TRBJ2-5, the V gene TRBV5-6; possibly TRBD1 for D (6 bases). Germline V gene data show CDR1 as SGHDT and CDR2 as YYEEEE. The CDR3 is 16 amino acids. The V and J ends lost 4 bases and 1 base respectively, with 17 bases between them.

The chain is built from TRBV28 and TRBJ2-5; TRBD2 agrees at 8 bases. The CDR3 extends over 15 amino acids. Germline V gene data show CDR1 as MDHEN and CDR2 as SYDVKM. V lost 4 bases to trimming and J lost 5 bases; unmatched junction nucleotides: 9. The CDR3 DNA sequence: TGTGCCAGCAGTTCCCCTCGGGGGGGTTTGGAGACCCAGTACTTC. Its translation: CASSSPRGGLETQYF.

The J gene is TRBJ2-5, the V gene TRBV7-2, with 8 bases fitting TRBD2. The germline V gene encodes CDR1 SGHTA and CDR2 FQGNSA. CDR3 length equals 15 residues. The junction had 5 bases not matched to a gene; V was cut back by 3 bases and J by 2 bases. As DNA, the CDR3 is TGTGCCAGCAGCTTGACCTTAGCGGGGCAAGAGACCCAGTACTTC. This sequence encodes CASSLTLAGQETQYF.

This clone occurred once. The V call is TRBV5-5, the J call TRBJ2-1; TRBD1 agrees at 7 bases. V gave up 0 bases and J gave up 5 bases; unmatched junction bases: 2. This CDR3 spans 14 amino acids. CDR1 and CDR2 (germline): SGHKS, YYEKEE (reference sequence). CDR3 sequence reads: CASSLVGTDNEQFF. The CDR3 bases are TGTGCCAGCAGCTTGGTCGGGACAGACAATGAGCAGTTCTTC. Combining the CDR3 with reference TRBV5-5 and TRBJ2-1 gives the whole variable domain DAGVTQSPTHLIKTRGQQVTLRCSPISGHKSVSWYQQVLGQGPQFIFQYYEKEERGRGNFPDRFSARQFPNYSSELNVNALLLGDSALYLCASSLVGTDNEQFFGPGTRLTVL.

In the case of this clone: This CDR3 is also generated by other DNA sequences in the sample. The chain employs TRBV18 and TRBJ2-7, with D hard to call. V shed 3 bases and J shed 2 bases, with 11 bases lying between them. This CDR3 contains 14 residues. Germline V gene data show CDR1 as KGHSH and CDR2 as LQKENI. DNA of the CDR3: TGTGCCAGCTCACCTGGTACGGCTACCTACGAGCAGTACTTC. Translation gives CASSPGTATYEQYF.

The V call is TRBV5-1, the J call TRBJ1-2; 7 nucleotides agree with TRBD1. The CDR3 spans 14 residues. In germline, CDR1 is SGHRS, CDR2 YFSETQ. The V and J ends lost 3 bases and 8 bases, in that order; junction bases with no gene match: 10. CDR3 sequence: CASSYMQGVEGYTF. The CDR3 bases are TGCGCCAGCAGCTACATGCAGGGGGTGGAGGGCTACACCTTC.

This chain uses TRBV27 with TRBJ2-5; weak D call: TRBD2 (5 bases). V was trimmed by 2 bases and J by 5 bases, leaving 9 bases between them. There are 13 residues in the CDR3. Germline CDR1 is MNHEY and CDR2 is SMNVEV (reference sequence). The CDR3 spells CASSLEGRETQYF. The CDR3 DNA follows: TGTGCCAGCAGTTTAGAGGGTAGGGAGACCCAGTACTTC.